The present TCR beta chain was sequenced within a study of spatial heterogeneity in lung cancer. On the study more broadly: Each time, sequencing found more beta-chain sequences than alpha-chain sequences. The mean occurrence of each unique TCR and UMI combination in raw reads exceeded 9.5.

Time point noted: sample taken at primary tumor resection. Unsorted samples of tumor, nontumor lung or frozen PBMC had their whole RNA sequenced. This clonotype was counted ten times or more. This beta chain lies outside the target of a library built for alpha chains; its clone size means little. Germline loops: CDR1 ENHRY, CDR2 SYGVKD. The ends were cut back, 3 bases at V and 5 bases at J, with 14 bases in the middle. CDR3 length: 15 residues. The library protocol tagged each TCR cDNA with a unique molecular identifier. Each CDR3 protein gets one entry after TCRdb re-called the 5' RACE reads with MiXCR. The sample contains approximately 12,000 distinct CDR3 sequences, roughly 6.2% of which appear only once.

The receptor was derived from a male donor with early-stage non-small cell lung cancer. The chain joins TRBV10-3 to TRBJ1-5; possible D gene TRBD1, 5 bases. Source: normal lung tissue next to the tumor, taken at surgery. CDR3 sequence reads: CAISDPGGGDQPQHF. In DNA form, the CDR3 reads TGTGCCATCAGTGATCCTGGCGGGGGAGATCAGCCCCAGCATTTT.